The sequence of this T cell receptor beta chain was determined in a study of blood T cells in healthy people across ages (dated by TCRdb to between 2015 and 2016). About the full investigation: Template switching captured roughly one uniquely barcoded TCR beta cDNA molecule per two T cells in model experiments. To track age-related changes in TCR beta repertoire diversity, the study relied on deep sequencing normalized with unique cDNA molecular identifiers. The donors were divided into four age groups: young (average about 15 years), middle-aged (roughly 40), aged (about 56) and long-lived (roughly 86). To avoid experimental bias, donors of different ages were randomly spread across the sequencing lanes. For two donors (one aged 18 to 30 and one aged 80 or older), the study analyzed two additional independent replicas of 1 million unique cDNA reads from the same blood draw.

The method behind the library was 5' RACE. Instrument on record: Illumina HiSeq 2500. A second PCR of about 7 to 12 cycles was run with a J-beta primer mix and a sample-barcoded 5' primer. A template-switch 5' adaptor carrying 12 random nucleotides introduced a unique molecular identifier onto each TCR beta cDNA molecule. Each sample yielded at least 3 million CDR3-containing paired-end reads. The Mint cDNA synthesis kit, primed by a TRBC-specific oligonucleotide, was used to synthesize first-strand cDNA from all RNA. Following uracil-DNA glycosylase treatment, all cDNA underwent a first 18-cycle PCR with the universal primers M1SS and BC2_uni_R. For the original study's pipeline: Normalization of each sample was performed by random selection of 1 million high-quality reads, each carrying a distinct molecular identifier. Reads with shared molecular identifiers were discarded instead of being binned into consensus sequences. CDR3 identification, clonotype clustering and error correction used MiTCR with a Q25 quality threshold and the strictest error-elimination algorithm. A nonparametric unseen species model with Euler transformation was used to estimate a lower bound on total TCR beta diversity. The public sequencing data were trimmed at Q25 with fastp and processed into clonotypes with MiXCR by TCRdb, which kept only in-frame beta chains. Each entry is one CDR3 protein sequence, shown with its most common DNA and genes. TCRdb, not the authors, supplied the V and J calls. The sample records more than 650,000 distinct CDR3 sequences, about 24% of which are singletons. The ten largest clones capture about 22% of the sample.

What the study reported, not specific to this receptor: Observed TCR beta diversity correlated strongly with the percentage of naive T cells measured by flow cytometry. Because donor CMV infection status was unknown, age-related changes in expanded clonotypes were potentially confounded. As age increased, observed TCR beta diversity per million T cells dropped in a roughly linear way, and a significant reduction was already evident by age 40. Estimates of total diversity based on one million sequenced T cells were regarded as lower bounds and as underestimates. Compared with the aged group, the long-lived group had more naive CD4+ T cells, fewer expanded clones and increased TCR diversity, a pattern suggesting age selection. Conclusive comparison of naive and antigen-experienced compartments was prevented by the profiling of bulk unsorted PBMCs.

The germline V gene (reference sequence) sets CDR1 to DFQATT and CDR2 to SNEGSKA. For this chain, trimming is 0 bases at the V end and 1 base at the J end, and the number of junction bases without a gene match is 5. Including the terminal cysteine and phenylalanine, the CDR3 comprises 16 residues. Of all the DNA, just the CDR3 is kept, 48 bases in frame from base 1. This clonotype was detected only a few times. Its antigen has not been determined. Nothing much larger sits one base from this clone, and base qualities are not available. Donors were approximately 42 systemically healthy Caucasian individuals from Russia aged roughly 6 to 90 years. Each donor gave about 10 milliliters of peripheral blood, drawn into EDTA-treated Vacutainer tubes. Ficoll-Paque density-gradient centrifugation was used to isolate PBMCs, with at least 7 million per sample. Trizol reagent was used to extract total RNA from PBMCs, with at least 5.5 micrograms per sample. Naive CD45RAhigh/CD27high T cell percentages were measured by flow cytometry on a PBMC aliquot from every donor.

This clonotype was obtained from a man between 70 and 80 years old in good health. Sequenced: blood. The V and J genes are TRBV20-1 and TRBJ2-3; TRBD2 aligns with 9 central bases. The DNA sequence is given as TGCAGTGCTAGAGATCTATTAGCGGGAGGCACAGATACGCAGTATTTT. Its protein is CSARDLLAGGTDTQYF.